Each of the 14 T cell receptor beta chains below was sequenced from the same sample in a study of technical replicates of blood from a few donors. Measured with immunoSEQ multiplex PCR; TCRdb has only the in-frame clones, and not every one. This sample yields approximately 97,000 clones, of which 95% to 96% are seen a single time; 0.3% to 0.45% belongs to the top ten. Specimen: T cells isolated from PBMCs. The receptors were sampled from a human donor in good health.

The rearrangement links TRBV11-3 to TRBJ2-7, with TRBD1 matching over 7 bases. The CDR3 is 14 amino acids. CDR1 is SGHNT and CDR2 is YENEEA in the germline V gene. V gave up 3 bases and J gave up 5 bases; unmatched junction bases: 7. CDR3: CASSFPGQSDEQYF. The CDR3 DNA is TGTGCCAGCAGCTTCCCGGGACAGTCGGACGAGCAGTACTTC.

The V call is TRBV4-1, the J call TRBJ2-7, with a tentative D call TRBD2 (6 bases). Trimming took off 1 base at V and 0 bases at J, with 16 bases between the two ends. The germline gives CDR1 MGHRA, CDR2 YSYEKL. This CDR3 comprises 17 residues. DNA of the CDR3: TGCGCCAGCAGCCAAGTCGATATGGGACTCAGCTCCTACGAGCAGTACTTC. It codes for CASSQVDMGLSSYEQYF.

The chain carries TRBV9 and TRBJ2-1, with 12 bases matching TRBD2. Unmatched junction bases numbered 10, after V lost 4 bases and J lost 5 bases. The CDR3 is made up of 17 amino acids. Germline values: CDR1 SGDLS, CDR2 YYNGEE. The CDR3 loop is CASSPSSGLAGNNEQFF. The CDR3 DNA is TGTGCCAGCAGCCCCTCCAGTGGACTAGCGGGAAACAATGAGCAGTTCTTC.

The chain carries TRBV9 and TRBJ1-3; D is unresolved. Germline-derived CDR1 and CDR2 are SGDLS and YYNGEE. The CDR3 is 15 residues long. The germline V and J ends were trimmed by 3 bases and 0 bases, with 10 bases remaining between them. The CDR3 spells CASSETGISGNTIYF. The CDR3 bases are TGTGCCAGCAGCGAGACGGGGATCTCTGGAAACACCATATATTTT.

The CDR3 coding sequence is TGTGCCAGCAGCCCGTGGGCTAGCGGGGAGCAGACTAACGAGCAGTACTTC. This gives the protein CASSPWASGEQTNEQYF. The V and J genes are TRBV13 and TRBJ2-7, with TRBD2 matching 9 bases. Germline V lookup: CDR1 PRHDT, CDR2 FYEKMQ (reference sequence). CDR3 length equals 17 residues. V dropped 5 bases and J dropped 5; count of bases not matched to a gene: 16.

The chain recombines TRBV11-2 with TRBJ2-2; TRBD2 matches 10 bases. The junction had 5 bases not matched to a gene; V was cut back by 0 bases and J by 1 base. Germline CDR1 and CDR2: SGHAT and FQNNGV. The CDR3 runs 18 residues. CDR3 nucleotide sequence: TGTGCCAGCAGCTTAGATCCCCAGCGGGAGGGGAACACCGGGGAGCTGTTTTTT. As protein: CASSLDPQREGNTGELFF.

V gene TRBV10-3 combines with J gene TRBJ1-3; 9 nucleotides match TRBD1. V lost 6 bases to trimming and J lost 8 bases; unmatched junction nucleotides: 5. This CDR3 has 13 residues. The germline gives CDR1 ENHRY, CDR2 SYGVKD. CDR3 region: CAIRQTGGDTIYF. As DNA, the CDR3 is TGTGCCATCAGACAAACAGGGGGCGACACCATATATTTT.

The rearrangement uses TRBV19 and TRBJ1-1, with 8 bases that match TRBD1. J gave up 8 bases and V 8 bases, and 13 bases lay outside the gene matches. The CDR3 has 14 residues. Germline CDR1 and CDR2: LNHDA and SQIVND (reference sequence). CDR3 sequence: CASSVRQGRGEAFF. For the CDR3, the DNA is TGTGCCAGTTCAGTGAGACAGGGGCGGGGGGAAGCTTTCTTT.

The gene calls are TRBV9 and TRBJ1-1; tentative D call: TRBD1 (5 bases). Trimming took off 3 bases at V and 1 base at J, with 13 bases between the two ends. This CDR3 region has 15 residues. The V gene's germline CDR1 is SGDLS and CDR2 YYNGEE. As DNA, the CDR3 is TGTGCCAGCAGCGCCGACATAGGGGAGAACACTGAAGCTTTCTTT. Protein product: CASSADIGENTEAFF. Drawing the rest from reference TRBV9 and TRBJ1-1, the complete variable domain is DSGVTQTPKHLITATGQRVTLRCSPRSGDLSVYWYQQSLDQGLQFLIQYYNGEERAKGNILERFSAQQFPDLHSELNLSSLELGDSALYFCASSADIGENTEAFFGQGTRLTVV.

The CDR3 bases are TGTGCCAGCTCACCCCGGGACATGAACACTGAAGCTTTCTTT. Amino acids: CASSPRDMNTEAFF. The chain employs TRBV18 and TRBJ1-1; a weak D match, TRBD1 (6 bases). CDR1 and CDR2 from the germline V gene are KGHSH and LQKENI. V lost 3 bases, J lost 0 bases, and 8 bases lay in between. CDR3 length equals 14 residues.

The chain couples TRBV5-6 to TRBJ2-2; 10 bases match TRBD2. Germline V gene sequence: CDR1 SGHDT, CDR2 YYEEEE. CDR3 length equals 15 residues. Germline trimming cut 2 bases from V and 7 bases from J; bases unmatched to any gene: 5. CDR3 sequence: CASSFGTSAYGELFF. Here the CDR3 DNA reads TGTGCCAGCAGCTTTGGGACTAGCGCCTACGGGGAGCTGTTTTTT.

The chain carries TRBV15 and TRBJ2-5, with unresolved D. CDR3 size: 17 residues. Germline V CDR1 and CDR2: LNHNV, YYDKDF (reference sequence). V dropped 1 base and J dropped 2 bases, with 17 bases sitting between them. The CDR3 sequence is CATSRVVAAINQETQYF. The CDR3, as DNA: TGTGCCACCAGCAGAGTGGTAGCAGCAATTAATCAAGAGACCCAGTACTTC.

The rearrangement uses TRBV5-1 and TRBJ2-3; TRBD2 might be the D (6 bases). CDR1 is SGHRS, CDR2 YFSETQ, per germline. The CDR3 is 16 residues long. Trimming cost V 4 bases and J 0 bases, with 15 bases left between them. In nucleotides, the CDR3 is TGCGCCAGCAGCCCGCTTGCGGGACGCAGCACAGATACGCAGTATTTT. As protein: CASSPLAGRSTDTQYF.

The chain carries TRBV7-8 and TRBJ2-1; TRBD2 matches at 7 bases. The CDR3 runs to 15 residues. Germline CDR1 reads SGHVS; CDR2 reads FQNEAQ. V dropped 7 bases and J dropped 1; count of bases not matched to a gene: 7. The CDR3 region is CASTTLAESYNEQFF. The CDR3 coding sequence is TGTGCCAGCACGACCCTAGCGGAATCCTACAATGAGCAGTTCTTC. Full variable domain (outside the CDR3, taken from reference TRBV7-8 and TRBJ2-1): GAGVSQSPRYKVAKRGQDVALRCDPISGHVSLFWYQQALGQGPEFLTYFQNEAQLDKSGLPSDRFFAERPEGSVSTLKIQRTQQEDSAVYLCASTTLAESYNEQFFGPGTRLTVL.